Below, one T cell receptor (beta chain) is given with its context. What it binds is unknown. These data belong to a study of response to subunit inactivated influenza vaccine. Study observations and caveats: Each seasonal influenza vaccination, the authors suggested, recruits few new T cells.

Using its own MiXCR run on the RT-PCR reads, TCRdb lists one record per CDR3 protein. Among 750,000 to 850,000 distinct CDR3 sequences listed, under 20% were seen once. V shed 4 bases and J 2 bases; nucleotides not matched to a gene: 8. CDR3 size: 15 residues. In germline, CDR1 is SGHRS, CDR2 YFSETQ. The input for sequencing was PBMCs from blood, taken less than 6 days after vaccination. The receptor was derived from a middle-aged man who received an inactivated influenza vaccine. The chain combines TRBV5-1 with TRBJ2-5, with TRBD2 identical over 7 bases. CDR3 protein: CASSRQPGLQETQYF. DNA of the CDR3: TGCGCCAGCAGCCGTCAACCGGGACTACAAGAGACCCAGTACTTC.